These 15 T cell receptor beta chains originate from one sample sequenced in a study of beta chain features in type 1 diabetes. The study's findings and limits: Within each of all four CD4+ subsets, Type 1 diabetes patients had TCRB CDR3s that were moderately but significantly shorter.

The investigators reverse transcribed all of the isolated RNA, so they sequenced expressed TCRB transcripts. The table came from immunoSEQ multiplex PCR; TCRdb's copy has only in-frame clones and leaves some out. Altogether about 650,000 clones are present, 9.5% to 15% being singletons, with the ten largest covering around 0.12%. Antigens of these TCRs are unknown. Sequencing was carried out using naive CD4+ T cells from blood. These receptors came from a man aged 30-40 years with type 1 diabetes.

The rearrangement links TRBV10-3 to TRBJ2-1; D is possibly TRBD1 or TRBD2 (6 bases each). V lost 6 bases to trimming and J lost 7 bases, with 19 bases between them. The CDR3 has 15 residues. Germline V gene data show CDR1 as ENHRY and CDR2 as SYGVKD. The CDR3 DNA reads TGTGCCATCAGCACCGGGACAAGTGGGAGGAATGAGCAGTTCTTC. Translation gives CAISTGTSGRNEQFF.

The CDR3 coding sequence is TGTGCCAGCAGTCTGAACAATGAGCAGTTCTTC. It encodes CASSLNNEQFF. The chain joins TRBV6-5 to TRBJ2-1; D not certain. CDR3 length: 11 residues. Trimming took off 5 bases at V and 5 bases at J, with 4 bases between the two ends. The germline V gene encodes CDR1 MNHEY and CDR2 SVGAGI.

The chain uses TRBV6-1 and TRBJ2-1, with D perhaps matching TRBD2 (6 bases). This CDR3 comprises 17 residues. V gave up 2 bases and J gave up 7 bases, with 21 bases separating them. The V gene's germline CDR1 is MNHNS and CDR2 SASEGT. The CDR3 nucleotides are TGTGCCAGCAGTGAATTGGTGCGGGACGCCTTAAGGAATGAGCAGTTCTTC. Protein: CASSELVRDALRNEQFF.

The genes are TRBV7-9 and TRBJ1-6, with D unclear. CDR3 length: 13 amino acids. V was trimmed by 6 bases and J by 5 bases, leaving 8 bases between them. Looked up from germline, CDR1 is SEHNR and CDR2 is FQNEAQ (reference sequence). The CDR3 is CASRWGDNSPLHF. CDR3 DNA: TGTGCCAGCAGATGGGGTGATAATTCACCCCTCCACTTT.

The V and J genes are TRBV30 and TRBJ2-6, with D hard to call. V was trimmed by 2 bases and J by 0 bases, leaving 14 bases between them. The germline CDR1 and CDR2 sequences are GTSNPN and SVGIG (reference sequence). The CDR3 spans 17 residues. CDR3 nucleotides: TGTGCCTGGAGTCCCCGGGTCTTTAGCTCTGGGGCCAACGTCCTGACTTTC. Its protein product is CAWSPRVFSSGANVLTF.

V and J are TRBV9 and TRBJ1-6; 7 bases align to TRBD1. CDR3 length equals 15 residues. The trim removed 4 bases at V and 2 bases at J, leaving 3 bases unmatched. Germline V gives CDR1 SGDLS, CDR2 YYNGEE. The CDR3 DNA reads TGTGCCAGCAGCCCGCAGGGGGCCTATAATTCACCCCTCCACTTT. Protein product: CASSPQGAYNSPLHF.

This clone was counted only a few times. The V gene is TRBV29-1, the J gene TRBJ2-2; weak D call: TRBD2 (5 bases). In germline, CDR1 is SQVTM, CDR2 ANQGSEA. There are 14 residues in the CDR3. Trimming cost V 3 bases and J 4 bases, with 12 bases left between them. The chain's CDR3 is CSVERATGTGELFF. In DNA, the CDR3 is TGCAGCGTTGAGAGGGCAACGGGCACCGGGGAGCTGTTTTTT.

This chain links TRBV15 with TRBJ1-1; D ambiguous. This CDR3 contains 14 residues. With 2 bases removed from V and 2 bases from J, the gap between germline ends came to 9 bases. In germline, CDR1 is LNHNV, CDR2 YYDKDF (reference sequence). Here the CDR3 reads CATSRPPGNTEAFF. The CDR3 DNA reads TGTGCCACCAGCAGACCTCCCGGAAACACTGAAGCTTTCTTT.

This sequence joins TRBV4-3 and TRBJ1-4; 7 positions match TRBD1. With 3 bases clipped from V and 5 bases from J, the junction kept 6 bases outside the gene matches. The CDR3 contains 15 residues. From germline, CDR1 is LGHNA and CDR2 YSLEER. The CDR3 nucleotides read TGCGCCAGCAGCCAGCAACAGGGGAGGAATGAAAAACTGTTTTTT. Translating gives CASSQQQGRNEKLFF.

This chain uses TRBV11-3 with TRBJ2-1, with 7 bases that match TRBD1. CDR1 is SGHNT, CDR2 YENEEA, per germline. The CDR3 is made up of 13 amino acids. After removal of 5 bases from V and 6 bases from J, the junction contained 4 bases not matched to a gene. The CDR3 spells CASSVQGSNEQFF. The CDR3 DNA is TGTGCCAGCAGCGTACAGGGGTCCAATGAGCAGTTCTTC.

This clone has more than one count but fewer than ten. V is TRBV6-5 and J is TRBJ2-5, with TRBD1 identical over 7 bases. Germline V CDR1 and CDR2: MNHEY, SVGAGI. The J segment lost 2 bases and the V segment lost 5 bases, leaving 2 bases of the junction unmatched. This CDR3 comprises 13 residues. The CDR3 here is CASSRDSQETQYF. In DNA, the CDR3 is TGTGCCAGCAGTCGGGACAGTCAAGAGACCCAGTACTTC.

V usage is TRBV6-5 and J usage is TRBJ2-3; D is perhaps TRBD2 (6 bases). Germline CDR1 and CDR2: MNHEY and SVGAGI. This CDR3 has 11 residues. Deletions cut 8 bases from V and 7 bases from J, with 10 bases between. The DNA of the CDR3 is TGTGCCAGCCGCCGGGGGAATACGCAGTATTTT. This encodes CASRRGNTQYF.

The genes are TRBV4-2 and TRBJ2-7, with 10 bases matching TRBD2. Germline V gene sequence: CDR1 LGHNA, CDR2 YNFKEQ. CDR3 size: 15 residues. V trimming: 4 bases; J trimming: 0 bases; junction bases outside the gene matches: 3. The CDR3 is CASSLLAGTSYEQYF. The DNA for the CDR3 is TGTGCCAGCAGCCTACTAGCGGGGACCTCCTACGAGCAGTACTTC.

The V and J genes are TRBV9 and TRBJ2-1; tentatively, D is TRBD1 (6 bases). Germline-derived CDR1 and CDR2 are SGDLS and YYNGEE. The V and J ends lost 6 bases and 10 bases respectively, with 23 bases between them. This CDR3 is 15 amino acids long. CDR3 region: CASTLTGTSIREQFF. CDR3 DNA sequence: TGTGCCAGCACCCTAACCGGGACATCCATCAGGGAGCAGTTCTTC.

This clone turned up a few times. The V call is TRBV6-1, the J call TRBJ2-5; 7 positions agree with TRBD2. The CDR3 has 15 amino acids. V gave up 2 bases and J gave up 3 bases; unmatched junction bases: 6. Germline values: CDR1 MNHNS, CDR2 SASEGT. CDR3 loop: CASSEWGGREETQYF. In nucleotides, the CDR3 is TGTGCCAGCAGTGAATGGGGCGGGAGAGAAGAGACCCAGTACTTC.